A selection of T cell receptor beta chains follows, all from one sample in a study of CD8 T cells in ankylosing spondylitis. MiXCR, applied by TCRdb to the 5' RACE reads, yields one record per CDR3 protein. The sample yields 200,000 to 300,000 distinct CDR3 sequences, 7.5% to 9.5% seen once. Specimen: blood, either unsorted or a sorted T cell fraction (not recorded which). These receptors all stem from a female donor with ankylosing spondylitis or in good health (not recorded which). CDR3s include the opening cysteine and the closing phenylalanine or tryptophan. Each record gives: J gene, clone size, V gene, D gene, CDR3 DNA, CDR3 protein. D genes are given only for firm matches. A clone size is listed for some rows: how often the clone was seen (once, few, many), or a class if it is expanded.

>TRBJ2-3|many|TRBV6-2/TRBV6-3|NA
TGTGCCACCTCCAAGAGGGGAAATTTAGATACGCAGTATTTT
CATSKRGNLDTQYF
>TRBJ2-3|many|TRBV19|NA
TGTGCCAGTAGAGTGGGCTGGGAGGAGTATTTT
CASRVGWEEYF
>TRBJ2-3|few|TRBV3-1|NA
TGTGCCAGCAGCCATGCCCCGGGCACAGATACGCAGTATTTT
CASSHAPGTDTQYF
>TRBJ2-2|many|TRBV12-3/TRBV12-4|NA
TGTGCCAGCAGTTTTGTCGCGAGGGCCGGGGAGCTGTTTTTT
CASSFVARAGELFF
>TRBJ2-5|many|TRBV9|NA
TGTGCCAGCAGCGCCTGGCCGGGCCCGGGAGAGACCCAGTACTTC
CASSAWPGPGETQYF
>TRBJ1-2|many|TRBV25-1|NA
TGTGCCAGCAGTGATAATTGGGGTAGTGGCTACACCTTC
CASSDNWGSGYTF
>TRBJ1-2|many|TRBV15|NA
TGTGCCACCAGCAGAGCACAGGGTGCAAACTATGGCTACACCTTC
CATSRAQGANYGYTF
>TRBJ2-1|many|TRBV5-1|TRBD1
TGCGCCAGCAGCTTGCTGACAGGGTCTGGTTACAATGAGCAGTTCTTC
CASSLLTGSGYNEQFF
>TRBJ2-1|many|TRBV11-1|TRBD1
TGTGCCAGCAGCTTAGGGGGGACCACAGGGGGCAGGAATGAGCAGTTCTTC
CASSLGGTTGGRNEQFF
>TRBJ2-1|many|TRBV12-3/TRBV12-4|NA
TGTGCCATCACTAGCACCTATGAGCAGTTCTTC
CAITSTYEQFF
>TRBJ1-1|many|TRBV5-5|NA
TGTGCCAGCCTCTGGGGGCAGGGGCTAATGAACACTGAAGCTTTCTTT
CASLWGQGLMNTEAFF
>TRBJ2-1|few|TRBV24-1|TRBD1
TGTGCCACCAGCTCAGACAGGGGCTTCTACAATGAGCAGTTCTTC
CATSSDRGFYNEQFF
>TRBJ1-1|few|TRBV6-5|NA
TGTGCCAGCACCCGAGGGACCTCCGGCACTGAAGCTTTCTTT
CASTRGTSGTEAFF
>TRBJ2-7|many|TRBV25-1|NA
TGTGCCAGCAGTGAAGGAGCCTACGAGCAGTACTTC
CASSEGAYEQYF
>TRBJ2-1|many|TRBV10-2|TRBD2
TGCGCCAGCAGTGATAGGGCTAGCGGATACAATGAGCAGTTCTTC
CASSDRASGYNEQFF
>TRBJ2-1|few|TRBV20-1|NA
TGCAGTGCTCCCCTGGTCGCTGAGCAGTTCTTC
CSAPLVAEQFF
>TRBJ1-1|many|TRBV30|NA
TGTGCCTGGAGTGGGAAGGACGGCGAAGCTTTCTTT
CAWSGKDGEAFF
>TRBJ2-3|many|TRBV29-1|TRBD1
TGCAGCCTCTTGGGGGCCAGGGGGAATGAGGATACGCAGTATTTT
CSLLGARGNEDTQYF
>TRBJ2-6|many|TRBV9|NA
TGTGCCAGCAGCGTAGCTGCGACCCACTCTGGGGCCAACGTCCTGACTTTC
CASSVAATHSGANVLTF
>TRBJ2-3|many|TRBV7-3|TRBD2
TGTGCCAGCAGCTTAAATGGTCCTAGCGGGAGGGCCGCTATCTCCACAGATACGCAGTATTTT
CASSLNGPSGRAAISTDTQYF
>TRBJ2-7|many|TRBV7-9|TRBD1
TGTGCCAGCAGCGTACGACAGGGAACAAACGAGCAGTACTTC
CASSVRQGTNEQYF
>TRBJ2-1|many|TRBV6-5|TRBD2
TGTGCCAGCAGTTACACTAGCGGGATCCTCGGTGAGCAGTTCTTC
CASSYTSGILGEQFF
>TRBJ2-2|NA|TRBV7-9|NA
TGTGCCAGCAGCTTTGGTTCCCGAGACGGGGAGCTGTTTTTT
CASSFGSRDGELFF
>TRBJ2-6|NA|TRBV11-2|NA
TGTGCCAGCAGCCCCCGACAGTCCTCTGGGGCCAACGTCCTGACTTTC
CASSPRQSSGANVLTF
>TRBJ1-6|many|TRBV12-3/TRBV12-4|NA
TGTGCCAGCACCTCCCCTTATTCACCCCTCCACTTT
CASTSPYSPLHF
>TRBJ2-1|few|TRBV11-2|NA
TGTGCCAGCAGCTTTCCCACCGGTGAGCAGTTCTTC
CASSFPTGEQFF
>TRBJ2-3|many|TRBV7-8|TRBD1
TGTGCCAGCAGCTTAGGACAGGGGATGGATACGCAGTATTTT
CASSLGQGMDTQYF
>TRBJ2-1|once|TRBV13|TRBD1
TGTGCCAGCAGCCTCCGACAGGGTAATAGGAATGAGCAGTTCTTC
CASSLRQGNRNEQFF
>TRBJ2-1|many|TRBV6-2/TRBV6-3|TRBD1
TGTGCCAGCAGTCGGGACAGGGGGCTTAAAGATGAGCAGTTCTTC
CASSRDRGLKDEQFF
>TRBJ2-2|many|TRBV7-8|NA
TGTGCCAGCAGCTTTTACGTAGCGAACACCGGGGAGCTGTTTTTT
CASSFYVANTGELFF
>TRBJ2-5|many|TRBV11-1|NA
TGTGCCAGCAAAAATTATGGCACAGGAGCGGTGCTACAAGAGACCCAGTACTTC
CASKNYGTGAVLQETQYF
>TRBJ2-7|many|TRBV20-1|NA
TGCAGTGTCGCGGACTACTACGAGCAGTACTTC
CSVADYYEQYF
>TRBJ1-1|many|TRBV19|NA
TGTGCCAGTAGTATCGGCGCTGAAGCTTTCTTT
CASSIGAEAFF
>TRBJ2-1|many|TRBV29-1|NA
TGCAGCGTTGAAAGTCCCTTTAGAAATGAGCAGTTCTTC
CSVESPFRNEQFF
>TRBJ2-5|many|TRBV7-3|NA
TGTGCCAGCAGCTTTTTAGGGTCTAGAGAGACCCAGTACTTC
CASSFLGSRETQYF
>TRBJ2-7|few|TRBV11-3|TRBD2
TGTGCCAGCAGCTTAGTACTGCGGGAGCGGTCCTACGAGCAGTACTTC
CASSLVLRERSYEQYF
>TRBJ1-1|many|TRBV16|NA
TGTGCCAGCCGCCGGGAGGGCACTGAAGCTTTCTTT
CASRREGTEAFF
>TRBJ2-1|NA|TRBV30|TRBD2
TGTGCCTGGAGTAGGATAGCGGGCACTCTGAGCTCCTACAATGAGCAGTTCTTC
CAWSRIAGTLSSYNEQFF
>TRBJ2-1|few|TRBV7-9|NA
TGTGCCAGCAGCTTTGGGGGCATCGCCTACAATGAGCAGTTCTTC
CASSFGGIAYNEQFF
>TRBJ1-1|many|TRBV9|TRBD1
TGTGCCAGCAGCGTAAGGGGGGACAGGACCGAAGCTTTCTTT
CASSVRGDRTEAFF
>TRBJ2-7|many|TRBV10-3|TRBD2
TGTGCCATCTCGGGGGGAGGCACCGAGCAGTACTTC
CAISGGGTEQYF
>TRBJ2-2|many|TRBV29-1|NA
TGCAGCGTCCCTAAGGGGCCATCCCTCAACACCGGGGAGCTGTTTTTT
CSVPKGPSLNTGELFF
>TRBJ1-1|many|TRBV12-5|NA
TGTGCTAGTGGTTTCCCGGACACAGTTGCTGAAGCTTTCTTT
CASGFPDTVAEAFF